This T cell receptor beta chain was sequenced for a study of early T cells in non-severe SARS-CoV-2 infection. This clonotype has a handful of counts. Between the trimmed V and J ends, which lost 5 bases and 5 bases, there was a span of 24 bases. Germline CDR1 is PRHDT and CDR2 is FYEKMQ (reference sequence). This CDR3 region has 17 residues. TCRdb fed the 5' RACE reads into MiXCR, producing one record per CDR3 protein. The sample gives about 97,000 distinct CDR3 sequences, around 12% of which show up once; roughly 6.2% is in the top ten. This TCR derives from an adult who was a healthcare worker with PCR-confirmed SARS-CoV-2 infection or an uninfected control (not recorded which). The V and J genes are TRBV13 and TRBJ2-5; D is perhaps TRBD1 or TRBD2 (5 bases each). Sequencing was carried out using whole blood. The CDR3 region has the DNA TGTGCCAGCAGCCAGGTTCCGACTGGGGGAAATTGCGAGACCCAGTACTTC. This translates into CASSQVPTGGNCETQYF.